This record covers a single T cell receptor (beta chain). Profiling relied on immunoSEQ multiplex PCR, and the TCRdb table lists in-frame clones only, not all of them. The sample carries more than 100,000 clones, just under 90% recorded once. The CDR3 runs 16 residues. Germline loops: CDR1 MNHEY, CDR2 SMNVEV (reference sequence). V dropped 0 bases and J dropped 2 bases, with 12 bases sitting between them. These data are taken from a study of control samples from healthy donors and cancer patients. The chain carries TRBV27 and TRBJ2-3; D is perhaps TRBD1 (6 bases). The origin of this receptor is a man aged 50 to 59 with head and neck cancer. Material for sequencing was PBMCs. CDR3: CASSLSYRAITDTQYF. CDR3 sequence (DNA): TGTGCCAGCAGTTTATCCTACAGGGCTATCACAGATACGCAGTATTTT.